This T cell receptor beta chain was sequenced in a study of OX40 agonist ivuxolimab in advanced cancers. Study overall: Ivuxolimab is an agonistic anti-OX40 (CD134) antibody, and patients were treated with it. Participants could have had prior anti-PD-1, anti-PD-L1 or anti-CTLA-4 therapy, and 40% had some.

The CDR3 consists of 17 residues. The V and J ends lost 4 bases and 2 bases, in that order; junction bases with no gene match: 13. Germline V CDR1 and CDR2: SNHLY, FYNNEI. Points from the study as a whole: The authors also found low normalized T-cell clonal expansion in some nonresponders. Expansion of clones was among the lowest in partial responders at 0.1-3.0 mg/kg.

Some clones are missing from TCRdb's copy, which holds only in-frame ones; the method was immunoSEQ multiplex PCR. The repertoire holds tens of thousands of clones, with roughly 80% as singletons. In the case of this clone: Its antigen remains unknown.

This sample comprised CD4+ or CD8+ T cells sorted from blood, obtained in a trial of the OX40 agonist ivuxolimab. The gene calls are TRBV2 and TRBJ1-2; TRBD1 matches at 7 bases. This sequence originates from an adult with an advanced solid tumor such as melanoma, head and neck, liver or kidney cancer. DNA for the CDR3: TGTGCCAGCAGTGTTGGGGGGTCAGGGGGAACCAACTATGGCTACACCTTC. Protein: CASSVGGSGGTNYGYTF.